This T cell receptor (beta chain) was identified during a study of control samples from healthy donors and cancer patients. Germline lookup yields CDR1 SGHKS and CDR2 YYEKEE (reference sequence). This CDR3 comprises 13 residues. V was cut by 2 bases and J by 4 bases, with 7 bases left in between. Sequencing was performed with immunoSEQ multiplex PCR; in TCRdb, only in-frame clones are kept and a portion is missing. The sample table sets out some 180,000 clones. Sequencing input: blood. The sequence was collected from a woman aged 25 to 39 in good health. The chain links TRBV5-5 to TRBJ1-5; tentatively, D is TRBD1 (5 bases). The CDR3 DNA sequence: TGTGCCAGCAGCTTTGAGGGGAATCAGCCCCAGCATTTT. It is translated as CASSFEGNQPQHF.